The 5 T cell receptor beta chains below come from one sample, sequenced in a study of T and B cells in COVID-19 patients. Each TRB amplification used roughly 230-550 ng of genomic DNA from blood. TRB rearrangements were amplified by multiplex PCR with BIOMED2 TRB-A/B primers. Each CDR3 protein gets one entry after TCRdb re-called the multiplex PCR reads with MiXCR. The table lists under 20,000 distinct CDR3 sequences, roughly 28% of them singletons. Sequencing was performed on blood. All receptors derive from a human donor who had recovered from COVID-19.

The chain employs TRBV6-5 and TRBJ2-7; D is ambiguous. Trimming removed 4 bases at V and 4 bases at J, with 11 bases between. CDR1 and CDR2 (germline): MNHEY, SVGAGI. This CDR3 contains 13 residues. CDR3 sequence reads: CASSLALIYEQYF. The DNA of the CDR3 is TGTGCCAGCAGTTTAGCCTTGATTTACGAGCAGTACTTC.

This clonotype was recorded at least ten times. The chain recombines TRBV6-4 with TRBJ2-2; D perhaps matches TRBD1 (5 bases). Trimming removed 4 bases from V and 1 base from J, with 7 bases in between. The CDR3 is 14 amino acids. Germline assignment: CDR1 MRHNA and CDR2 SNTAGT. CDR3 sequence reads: CASSGQLNTGELFF. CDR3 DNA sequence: TGTGCCAGCAGTGGACAGCTGAACACCGGGGAGCTGTTTTTT.

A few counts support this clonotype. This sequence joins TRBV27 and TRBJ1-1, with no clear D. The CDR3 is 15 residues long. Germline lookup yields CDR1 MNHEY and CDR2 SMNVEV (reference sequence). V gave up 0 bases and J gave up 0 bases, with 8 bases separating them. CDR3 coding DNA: TGTGCCAGCAGTTTATCGGCCACCTTGAACACTGAAGCTTTCTTT. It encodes CASSLSATLNTEAFF.

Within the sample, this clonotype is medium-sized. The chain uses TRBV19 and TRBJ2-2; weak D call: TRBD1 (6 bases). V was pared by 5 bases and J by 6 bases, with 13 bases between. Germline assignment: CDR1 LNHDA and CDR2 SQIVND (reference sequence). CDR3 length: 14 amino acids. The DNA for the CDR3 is TGTGCCAGTAGTGTAAACAGGGACGCCGGGGAGCTGTTTTTT. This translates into CASSVNRDAGELFF.

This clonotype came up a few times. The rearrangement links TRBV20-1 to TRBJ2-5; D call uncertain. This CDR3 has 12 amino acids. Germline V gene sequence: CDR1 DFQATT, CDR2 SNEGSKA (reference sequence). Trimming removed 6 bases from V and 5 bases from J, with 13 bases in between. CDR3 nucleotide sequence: TGCAGTGCCCCGGACCTTTGGGAGACCCAGTACTTC. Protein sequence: CSAPDLWETQYF.